Listed here are 9 T cell receptor beta chains from one sample, sequenced in a study of blood T cell repertoires in COVID-19. This table comes from immunoSEQ multiplex PCR, and its TCRdb copy is limited to in-frame clones, with some not included. The sample contains hundreds of thousands of clones, around 80% of which appear only once. Sequencing was performed on peripheral blood. These receptors came from a woman older than 75 with acute or convalescent COVID-19.

The V call is TRBV7-9, the J call TRBJ2-1; 10 bases are shared with TRBD2. Germline CDR1 reads SEHNR; CDR2 reads FQNEAQ (reference sequence). With 6 bases clipped from V and 3 bases from J, the junction kept 11 bases outside the gene matches. This CDR3 has 17 amino acids. The CDR3 protein is CASSRAGTSVGYNEQFF. For the CDR3, the DNA is TGTGCCAGCAGTCGTGCCGGGACTAGCGTCGGCTACAATGAGCAGTTCTTC.

The rearrangement uses TRBV27 and TRBJ2-7, with 7 bases matching TRBD2. Germline values: CDR1 MNHEY, CDR2 SMNVEV (reference sequence). The V and J ends lost 5 bases and 0 bases, in that order; junction bases with no gene match: 7. The CDR3 sequence is 15 residues long. CDR3 sequence: CASSPEAGNSYEQYF. CDR3 in DNA: TGTGCCAGCAGTCCTGAAGCGGGGAACTCCTACGAGCAGTACTTC.

The rearrangement uses TRBV6-5 and TRBJ1-4; TRBD1 might be the D (6 bases). The V end was cut by 3 bases, the J end by 3 bases, with 14 bases between. This CDR3 is 16 amino acids long. Germline CDR1 is MNHEY and CDR2 is SVGAGI. CDR3 coding DNA: TGTGCCAGCAGTTATTCGAACAGGGCGGCTAATGAAAAACTGTTTTTT. Protein: CASSYSNRAANEKLFF.

This clone came up a few times. The chain combines TRBV2 with TRBJ1-2, with 8 bases matching TRBD1. CDR1 and CDR2 from the germline V gene are SNHLY and FYNNEI. CDR3 length: 14 amino acids. V dropped 3 bases and J dropped 8; count of bases not matched to a gene: 8. This chain's CDR3 is CASSDSGGLTGYTF. CDR3 bases: TGTGCCAGCAGTGATTCAGGGGGCCTAACGGGCTACACCTTC.

This clone was observed once. CDR3: CASSSRTGQGYTF. Here the CDR3 DNA reads TGTGCCAGCAGTTCCAGGACAGGGCAAGGCTACACCTTC. The chain uses TRBV27 and TRBJ1-2; TRBD1 aligns across 8 bases. After removal of 4 bases from V and 8 bases from J, the junction contained 6 bases not matched to a gene. Per germline, CDR1 MNHEY and CDR2 SMNVEV (reference sequence). The CDR3 is made up of 13 amino acids.

This rearrangement joins TRBV7-8 to TRBJ2-6, with D possibly being TRBD1 (6 bases). The CDR3 runs 17 residues. Germline V lookup: CDR1 SGHVS, CDR2 FQNEAQ. V was clipped by 6 bases and J by 0 bases, with 15 bases between them. In DNA, the CDR3 is TGTGCCAGCAGGGCGACAGGCCTAATCTCTGGGGCCAACGTCCTGACTTTC. Amino acid sequence: CASRATGLISGANVLTF.

V is TRBV28 and J is TRBJ1-1; no reliable D call. Trimming removed 1 base from V and 6 bases from J, with 15 bases in between. Germline-derived CDR1 and CDR2 are MDHEN and SYDVKM. The CDR3 runs 15 residues. The CDR3 DNA is TGTGCCAGCAGTTTATCCCTCGGTCCGATCGCTGAAGCTTTCTTT. It specifies CASSLSLGPIAEAFF.

The sample holds a few counts of this clone. The CDR3 spells CATNRDIGNTIYF. CDR3 nucleotides: TGTGCCACCAATCGGGACATTGGAAACACCATATATTTT. J is TRBJ1-3 and V is TRBV24-1; a possible D gene is TRBD1 (6 bases). CDR3 size: 13 residues. V lost 8 bases to trimming and J lost 3 bases, with 10 bases between them. Germline CDR1 and CDR2: KGHDR and SFDVKD.

This sequence joins TRBV11-2 and TRBJ1-1; 10 bases align to TRBD1. V shed 5 bases and J 5 bases; nucleotides not matched to a gene: 11. From germline, CDR1 is SGHAT and CDR2 FQNNGV. This CDR3 has 16 amino acids. The CDR3 sequence is CASSPDRGLLVTEAFF. CDR3 coding DNA: TGTGCCAGCAGCCCAGACAGGGGGCTATTGGTGACTGAAGCTTTCTTT.